The T cell receptor (beta chain) under discussion was sequenced for a study of shared clonotypes between healthy human individuals (dated by TCRdb to about 2020). In the study overall: A couple of women and a few men aged 18 to 49 years were included in the cohort. Per donor, three plates each were used for CD4 naive and CD4 memory, two for CD8 naive, and one for CD8 memory. Blood TCR repertoires of about five healthy adults were deeply sequenced to estimate repertoire size and the extent of clonotype sharing between individuals. Different laboratories and diverse techniques were used to prepare libraries and sequence TCR repertoires, to increase sequencing depth and limit assay-specific biases. Each donor's leukapheresis produced roughly between about 0.9 and 9.5 billion PBMCs. Overall results and qualifications from the work: Sampling was restricted to blood, and TCR repertoires in tissue are likely to differ from TCR repertoires in blood. Larger estimated clonotype richness was generally found for naive subsets than for memory subsets. Higher generation probabilities were observed for clonotypes shared by all four sorted-subset donors than for non-shared clonotypes. Incomplete sequencing was indicated by rarefaction of sorted-subset datasets, despite the large sequencing depth. Across a handful of donors, about 5.2% of naive CD4, roughly 3.4% of naive CD8, around 2.1% of memory CD4, and around 0.4% of memory CD8 clonotypes were shared. Pairwise subsampling indicated that sequencing depth was expected to affect the degree of clonotype sharing among donors. Because the study included only a small number of donors, the genetic and exposure-history diversity represented was limited.

TCR CDR3 regions were amplified from genomic DNA by multiplex PCR using the deep immunoSEQ assay. For each cell subset, the extracted genomic DNA was distributed evenly across all wells of several immunoSEQ 96-well plates, and each plate served as one replicate. For sorted subsets, about 200 ng genomic DNA, equal to 30,000 or so T cell genomes, was loaded into each replicate PCR. The purified libraries were quantified using a Qubit 3.0 fluorometer, sized with a Bioanalyzer 2100, and then quantified again using the KAPA Library Quantification kit. Every immunoSEQ 96-well plate was sequenced on a dedicated single-read 150-cycle Illumina NextSeq 550 flow cell. The paper's processing steps were these. Because the immunoSEQ output included only junctional sequences and no quality scores, the filtering could not be the same as the filtering used for full-length reads. To assign V/J genes and CDR3, sequences were annotated using PyIR, a Python wrapper for IgBLAST v1.9, with IMGT germline references. Reads with weak V/J assignments (E-value above 1e-6), missing CDR3, stop codons, out-of-frame junctions, or ambiguous translated residues were removed. A V3J clonotype was defined by an identical inferred V gene, J gene, and CDR3 amino acid sequence. The percentage overlap between two repertoires was calculated by dividing the number of shared unique clonotypes by the size of the smaller repertoire. Three approaches were used to assess repertoire richness: RTK rarefaction, the Chao1 estimator, and Recon v2.1 estimates of unobserved clonotypes. Generation probabilities were computed with OLGA for all TCRbeta clonotypes obtained by the gDNA method from several donors. The immuneACCESS repertoire file appears here via TCRdb, limited to in-frame rearrangements. These files lack a portion of the clones; in checked studies, under half of the deficit traces to unresolved V genes, and the cause of the others is not known. That table gives V, J and clone size, and the DNA gave D and trimming. Within this sample are about 2.4 million clones, with approximately 94% of them counted one time only. The ten largest clones add up to around 0.14% of the sample.

At the junction V is shortened by 6 bases and J by 9 bases; bases outside the gene matches: 6. The CDR3 sequence holds 15 residues, the cysteine and phenylalanine included. Of the read, only the CDR3 DNA is kept; its 45 bases are in frame from base 1. The CDR1 and CDR2 encoded by the germline V gene (reference sequence) are MNHNY and SVGAGI. About this clone itself: The specificity of this receptor is unknown. Base qualities were left out, and no much larger clone turns up one base away.

The donors were healthy, HIV-negative adults with no recently reported acute infections or vaccinations. Only Caucasian adults living in Nashville, Tennessee, USA were represented among the donors. CD4+ T cells were enriched through magnetic negative selection, after which naive cells were positively selected on CD45RA and the remaining negative fraction served as the memory subset. After blood collection by leukapheresis, PBMCs were isolated using Ficoll-Histopaque density gradient centrifugation and then cryopreserved in the vapor phase of liquid nitrogen. Purity and quantity of every magnetically sorted T cell population were checked by analytical flow cytometry. Genomic DNA was isolated from every sorted fraction and measured by UV absorbance on a Nanodrop 2000c.

The chain is made from TRBV6-6 and TRBJ2-1; TRBD2 agrees with 15 junctional bases. This clonotype was obtained from a young man in good health. Sample: naive CD4+ T cells sorted from blood. What the cell subset or site label conveys for this sample: CD45RA+ positively selected. The CDR3 reads as follows: CASSLGLAGGTEQFF. The base sequence is TGTGCCAGCAGCCTTGGACTAGCGGGGGGGACTGAGCAGTTCTTC.